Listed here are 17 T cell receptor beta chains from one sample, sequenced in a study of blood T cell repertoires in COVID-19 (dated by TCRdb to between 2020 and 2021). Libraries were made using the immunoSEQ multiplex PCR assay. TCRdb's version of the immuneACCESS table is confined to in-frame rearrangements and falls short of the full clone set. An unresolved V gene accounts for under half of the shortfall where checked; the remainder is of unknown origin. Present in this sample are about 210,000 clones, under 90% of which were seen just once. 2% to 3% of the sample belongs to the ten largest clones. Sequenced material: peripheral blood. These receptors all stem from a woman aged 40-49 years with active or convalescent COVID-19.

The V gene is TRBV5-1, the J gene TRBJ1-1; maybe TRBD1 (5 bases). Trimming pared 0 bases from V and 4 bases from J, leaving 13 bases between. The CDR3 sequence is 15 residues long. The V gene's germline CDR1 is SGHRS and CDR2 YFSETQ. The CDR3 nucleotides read TGCGCCAGCAGCTTGGAAGGTCAGGGAAGCACTGAAGCTTTCTTT. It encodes CASSLEGQGSTEAFF.

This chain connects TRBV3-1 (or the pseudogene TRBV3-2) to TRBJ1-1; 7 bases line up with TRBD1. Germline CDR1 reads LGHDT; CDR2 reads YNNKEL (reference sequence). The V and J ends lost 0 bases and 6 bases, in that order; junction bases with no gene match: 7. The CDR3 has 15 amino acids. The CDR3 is CASSQEWGTAPEAFF. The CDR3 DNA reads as TGTGCCAGCAGCCAAGAGTGGGGGACAGCCCCTGAAGCTTTCTTT.

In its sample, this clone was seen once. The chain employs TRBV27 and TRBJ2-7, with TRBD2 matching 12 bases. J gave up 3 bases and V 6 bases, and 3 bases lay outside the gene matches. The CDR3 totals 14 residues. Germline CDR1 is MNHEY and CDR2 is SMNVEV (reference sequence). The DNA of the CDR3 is TGTGCCAGCAGCCAACTAGCGGGAGGCTACGAGCAGTACTTC. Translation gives CASSQLAGGYEQYF.

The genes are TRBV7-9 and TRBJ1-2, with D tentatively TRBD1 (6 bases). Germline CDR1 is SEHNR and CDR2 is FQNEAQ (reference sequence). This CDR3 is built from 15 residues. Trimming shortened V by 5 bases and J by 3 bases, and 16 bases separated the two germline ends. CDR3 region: CASSPAQGTHYGYTF. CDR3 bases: TGTGCCAGCAGCCCGGCCCAGGGGACCCACTATGGCTACACCTTC.

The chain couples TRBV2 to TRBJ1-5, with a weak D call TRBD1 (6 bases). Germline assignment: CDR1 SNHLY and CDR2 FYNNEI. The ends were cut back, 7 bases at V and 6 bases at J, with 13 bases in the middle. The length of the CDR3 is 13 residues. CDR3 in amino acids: CASTTGQVQPQHF. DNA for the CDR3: TGTGCCAGCACCACAGGGCAGGTTCAGCCCCAGCATTTT.

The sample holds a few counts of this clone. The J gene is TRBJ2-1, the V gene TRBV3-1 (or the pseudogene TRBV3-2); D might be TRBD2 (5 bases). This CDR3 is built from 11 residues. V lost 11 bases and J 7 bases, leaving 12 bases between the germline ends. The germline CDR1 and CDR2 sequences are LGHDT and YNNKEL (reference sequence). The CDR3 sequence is CAREWANEQFF. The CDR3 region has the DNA TGTGCCCGGGAATGGGCTAATGAGCAGTTCTTC.

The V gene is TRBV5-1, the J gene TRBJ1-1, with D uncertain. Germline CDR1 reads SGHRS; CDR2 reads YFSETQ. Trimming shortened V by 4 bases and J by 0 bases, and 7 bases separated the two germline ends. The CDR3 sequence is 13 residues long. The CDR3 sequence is CASSGSMNTEAFF. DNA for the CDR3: TGCGCCAGCAGCGGCTCCATGAACACTGAAGCTTTCTTT.

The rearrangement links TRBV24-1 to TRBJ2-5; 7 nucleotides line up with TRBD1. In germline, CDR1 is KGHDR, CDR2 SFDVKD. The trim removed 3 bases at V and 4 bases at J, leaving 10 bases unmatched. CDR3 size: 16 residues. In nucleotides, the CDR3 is TGTGCCACCAGTGATGGGACAGCCAGGGATGGAGAGACCCAGTACTTC. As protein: CATSDGTARDGETQYF.

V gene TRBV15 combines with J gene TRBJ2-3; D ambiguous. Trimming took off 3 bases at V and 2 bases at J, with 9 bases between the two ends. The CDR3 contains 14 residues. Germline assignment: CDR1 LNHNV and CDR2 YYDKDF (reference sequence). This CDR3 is CATSSKLATDTQYF. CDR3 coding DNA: TGTGCCACCAGCAGTAAGTTGGCCACAGATACGCAGTATTTT.

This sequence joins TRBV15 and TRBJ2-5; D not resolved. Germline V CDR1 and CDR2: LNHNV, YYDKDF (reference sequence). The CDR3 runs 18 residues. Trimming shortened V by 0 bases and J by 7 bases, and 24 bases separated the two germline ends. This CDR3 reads CATSRDNGFDWPSGTQYF. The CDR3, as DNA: TGTGCCACCAGCAGAGATAATGGGTTTGATTGGCCGTCGGGGACCCAGTACTTC.

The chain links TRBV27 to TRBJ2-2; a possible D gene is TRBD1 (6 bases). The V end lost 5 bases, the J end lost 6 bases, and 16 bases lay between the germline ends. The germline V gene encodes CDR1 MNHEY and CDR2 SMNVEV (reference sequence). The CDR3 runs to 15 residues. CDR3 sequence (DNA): TGTGCCAGCAGTGTGTCAGGGGACACGGCCGGGGAGCTGTTTTTT. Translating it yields CASSVSGDTAGELFF.

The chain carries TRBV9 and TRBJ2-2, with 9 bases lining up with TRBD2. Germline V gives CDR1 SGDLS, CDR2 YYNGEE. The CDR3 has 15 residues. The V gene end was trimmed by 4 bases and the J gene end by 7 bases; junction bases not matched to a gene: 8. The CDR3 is CASSSGGLAGGELFF. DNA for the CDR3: TGTGCCAGCAGCTCCGGGGGACTAGCAGGCGGGGAGCTGTTTTTT.

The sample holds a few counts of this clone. The CDR3 DNA is TGTGCCAGCGTGGTCGGGAACACCGGGGAGCTGTTTTTT. It is translated as CASVVGNTGELFF. V usage is TRBV28 and J usage is TRBJ2-2; D call uncertain. V lost 8 bases, J lost 1 base, and 8 bases lay in between. Germline V lookup: CDR1 MDHEN, CDR2 SYDVKM. The CDR3 is made up of 13 amino acids.

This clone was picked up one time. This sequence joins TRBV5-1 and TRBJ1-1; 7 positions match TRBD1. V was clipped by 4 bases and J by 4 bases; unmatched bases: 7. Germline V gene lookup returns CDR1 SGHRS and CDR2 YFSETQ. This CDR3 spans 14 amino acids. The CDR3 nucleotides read TGCGCCAGCAGCCCACAGGGGAGGAGCACTGAAGCTTTCTTT. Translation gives CASSPQGRSTEAFF.

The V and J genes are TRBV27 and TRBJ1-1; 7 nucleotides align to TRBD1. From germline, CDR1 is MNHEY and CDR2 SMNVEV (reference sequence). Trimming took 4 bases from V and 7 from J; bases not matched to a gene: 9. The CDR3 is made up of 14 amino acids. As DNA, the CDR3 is TGTGCCAGCAGTTCCCTCCTCGGGACAGATGAAGCTTTCTTT. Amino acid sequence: CASSSLLGTDEAFF.

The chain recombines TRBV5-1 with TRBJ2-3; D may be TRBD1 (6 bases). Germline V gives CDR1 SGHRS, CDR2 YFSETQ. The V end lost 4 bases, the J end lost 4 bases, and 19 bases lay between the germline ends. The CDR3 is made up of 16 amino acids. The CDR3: CASSTQALTGPDTQYF. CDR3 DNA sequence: TGCGCCAGCAGCACCCAGGCCCTCACAGGGCCAGATACGCAGTATTTT. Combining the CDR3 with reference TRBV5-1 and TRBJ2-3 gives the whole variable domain KAGVTQTPRYLIKTRGQQVTLSCSPISGHRSVSWYQQTPGQGLQFLFEYFSETQRNKGNFPGRFSGRQFSNSRSEMNVSTLELGDSALYLCASSTQALTGPDTQYFGPGTRLTVL.

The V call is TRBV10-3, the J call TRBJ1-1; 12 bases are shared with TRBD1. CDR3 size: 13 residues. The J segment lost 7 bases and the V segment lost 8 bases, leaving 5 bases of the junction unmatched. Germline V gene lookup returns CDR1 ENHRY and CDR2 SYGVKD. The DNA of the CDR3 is TGTGCCATCGGGGGACAGGGGGCGAGTGAAGCTTTCTTT. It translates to CAIGGQGASEAFF.